A single sample is the source of the 29 T cell receptor beta chains below, sequenced in a study of blood T cell repertoires in COVID-19. The protocol was immunoSEQ multiplex PCR, while the TCRdb copy is restricted to in-frame clones and leaves out a portion. The data hold fewer than 700,000 clones, with 85% to 90% observed a single time. The sequencing input was peripheral blood. Receptors originate from a woman aged 45-65 years with COVID-19, enrolled during active disease.

CDR3: CASRRGPLQRGNEQFF. The CDR3, as DNA: TGTGCCAGCAGGAGGGGGCCCCTTCAACGGGGGAATGAGCAGTTCTTC. The chain couples TRBV2 to TRBJ2-1, with a possible D match to TRBD1 (7 bases). The CDR3 length is 16 residues. Per germline, CDR1 SNHLY and CDR2 FYNNEI. V lost 6 bases and J lost 7, with 22 bases in between.

V is TRBV19 and J is TRBJ1-5; no clear D gene. CDR1 is LNHDA, CDR2 SQIVND, per germline (reference sequence). The CDR3 runs to 13 residues. Trimming removed 4 bases from V and 5 bases from J, with 9 bases in between. The CDR3 here is CASSSQNHQPQHF. CDR3 coding DNA: TGTGCCAGTAGTAGTCAGAACCATCAGCCCCAGCATTTT.

This clone was counted a single time. The chain joins TRBV3-1 (or the pseudogene TRBV3-2) to TRBJ1-2; no definite D call. Trimming cost V 6 bases and J 3 bases, with 17 bases left between them. Germline V gene lookup returns CDR1 LGHDT and CDR2 YNNKEL (reference sequence). The CDR3 is made up of 15 amino acids. CDR3 region: CASSSDRVLDYGYTF. CDR3 sequence (DNA): TGTGCCAGCAGTTCCGATCGAGTCCTGGACTATGGCTACACCTTC.

The rearrangement links TRBV11-2 to TRBJ2-1; TRBD1 might be the D (8 bases). Trimming removed 2 bases from V and 3 bases from J, with 11 bases in between. CDR3 length: 15 residues. CDR1 and CDR2 (germline): SGHAT, FQNNGV. This chain's CDR3 is CASSLTGGDYNEQFF. CDR3 bases: TGTGCCAGCAGCTTAACAGGGGGGGACTACAATGAGCAGTTCTTC.

The DNA for the CDR3 is TGTGCCAGCAGCCGACGGTGGGGGACAGGGGTTACCTACGAGCAGTACTTC. Translation: CASSRRWGTGVTYEQYF. This sequence joins TRBV5-8 and TRBJ2-7; TRBD1 aligns across 10 bases. V shed 4 bases and J 2 bases; nucleotides not matched to a gene: 12. CDR1 and CDR2 (germline): SGHTS, YDEGEE. The CDR3 runs 17 residues.

V gene TRBV12-3 or TRBV12-4 combines with J gene TRBJ2-4, with D perhaps matching TRBD1 (5 bases). This CDR3 is 12 amino acids long. V gave up 1 base and J gave up 11 bases, with 9 bases separating them. The CDR3 is CASSLGGPVQYF. CDR3 nucleotide sequence: TGTGCCAGCAGTTTAGGGGGCCCTGTTCAGTACTTC.

This chain links TRBV2 with TRBJ2-5, with TRBD1 matching over 7 bases. The CDR3 loop spans 14 amino acids. The V and J ends lost 9 bases and 2 bases, in that order; junction bases with no gene match: 9. Germline V gene data show CDR1 as SNHLY and CDR2 as FYNNEI. In nucleotides, the CDR3 is TGTGCCAGTAAAGGGGGCTTGGGTCAAGAGACCCAGTACTTC. It translates to CASKGGLGQETQYF.

This clone came up a few times. V gene TRBV19 combines with J gene TRBJ1-5, with 12 bases lining up with TRBD1. The CDR3 covers 16 residues. Germline assignment: CDR1 LNHDA and CDR2 SQIVND (reference sequence). J gave up 4 bases and V 5 bases, and 6 bases lay outside the gene matches. The CDR3 DNA is TGTGCCAGTAGTCCCGGGACAGGGGGCAGAAATCAGCCCCAGCATTTT. Its translation is CASSPGTGGRNQPQHF.

This clone was recorded once. The chain links TRBV7-9 to TRBJ1-1; D not certain. V dropped 3 bases and J dropped 7 bases, with 15 bases sitting between them. From germline, CDR1 is SEHNR and CDR2 FQNEAQ (reference sequence). This CDR3 is 14 amino acids long. For the CDR3, the DNA is TGTGCCAGCAGCTTTTCCTCCCACCTCGGTGAAGCTTTCTTT. It is translated as CASSFSSHLGEAFF. Filled out from reference TRBV7-9 and TRBJ1-1, the complete variable domain reads DTGVSQNPRHKITKRGQNVTFRCDPISEHNRLYWYRQTLGQGPEFLTYFQNEAQLEKSRLLSDRFSAERPKGSFSTLEIQRTEQGDSAMYLCASSFSSHLGEAFFGQGTRLTVV.

This chain joins TRBV18 and TRBJ2-7; TRBD1 agrees at 10 bases. The germline CDR1 and CDR2 sequences are KGHSH and LQKENI. This CDR3 region has 16 residues. V was pared by 6 bases and J by 7 bases, with 15 bases of the junction left unmatched. CDR3 nucleotide sequence: TGTGCCAGCTCTCTCAGTCGACGACAGGGGGCGAGAGAGCAGTACTTC. It is translated as CASSLSRRQGAREQYF.

The chain links TRBV27 to TRBJ1-5; TRBD1 matches at 7 bases. CDR1 is MNHEY, CDR2 SMNVEV, per germline (reference sequence). V shed 6 bases, J shed 2 bases, and the junction held 4 bases outside the gene matches. The CDR3 is made up of 14 amino acids. CDR3 residues: CASSRDRGNQPQHF. CDR3 coding DNA: TGTGCCAGCAGCCGCGACAGGGGCAATCAGCCCCAGCATTTT.

The chain has TRBV30 and TRBJ1-1; 8 nucleotides line up with TRBD1. The ends lost 2 bases at V and 1 base at J; junction bases unmatched: 3. CDR3 length: 14 residues. The germline V gene encodes CDR1 GTSNPN and CDR2 SVGIG (reference sequence). This CDR3 is CAWSSGTGNTEAFF. The CDR3, as DNA: TGTGCCTGGAGTTCCGGGACAGGGAACACTGAAGCTTTCTTT.

CDR3 nucleotide sequence: TGTGCCAGCAGTTTCGACAGGGGCTTACCCAGCTACACCTTC. Its translation: CASSFDRGLPSYTF. The chain carries TRBV28 and TRBJ1-2; 8 nucleotides match TRBD1. Germline V lookup: CDR1 MDHEN, CDR2 SYDVKM. This CDR3 contains 14 residues. The ends lost 3 bases at V and 9 bases at J; junction bases unmatched: 9.

The rearrangement links TRBV5-1 to TRBJ2-7; D perhaps matches TRBD2 (6 bases). Germline V gene sequence: CDR1 SGHRS, CDR2 YFSETQ. The CDR3 is 13 residues long. V lost 0 bases and J lost 6, with 10 bases in between. The CDR3 region has the DNA TGCGCCAGCAGCTTGGCGGGCGGGGTCGAGCAGTACTTC. Translation gives CASSLAGGVEQYF.

The rearrangement links TRBV11-1 to TRBJ1-1; TRBD1 agrees at 9 bases. The germline V gene has CDR1 SGHAT and CDR2 FQDESV (reference sequence). Germline trimming cut 5 bases from V and 4 bases from J; bases unmatched to any gene: 5. The CDR3 is made up of 14 amino acids. CDR3 nucleotides: TGTGCCAGCAGCCGCGACAGGGGGATCACTGAAGCTTTCTTT. This codes for CASSRDRGITEAFF.

The rearrangement uses TRBV7-3 and TRBJ1-1; the D gene is possibly TRBD1 (6 bases). The CDR3 is 14 amino acids. V was trimmed by 3 bases and J by 10 bases, leaving 18 bases between them. Germline CDR1 SGHTA, CDR2 FQGTGA. The CDR3 here is CASSFTGGGSGAFF. CDR3 coding DNA: TGTGCCAGCAGCTTTACGGGGGGCGGATCTGGAGCTTTCTTT.

This chain uses TRBV10-2 with TRBJ1-1; D possibly corresponds to TRBD1 (5 bases). Trimming took 4 bases from V and 0 from J, leaving 9 bases between them. CDR1 and CDR2 from the germline V gene are WSHSY and SAAADI. The length of the CDR3 is 14 residues. CDR3 amino acids: CASSVGDLNTEAFF. In DNA form, the CDR3 reads TGCGCCAGCAGTGTCGGGGACTTGAACACTGAAGCTTTCTTT.

The CDR3 here is CASSTGGGRNEQYF. Here the CDR3 DNA reads TGTGCCAGCAGCACCGGCGGGGGGCGAAACGAGCAGTACTTC. This sequence joins TRBV9 and TRBJ2-7; TRBD2 matches 8 bases. With 4 bases clipped from V and 5 bases from J, the junction kept 8 bases outside the gene matches. The CDR3 contains 14 residues. Germline CDR1 is SGDLS and CDR2 is YYNGEE.

The chain employs TRBV2 and TRBJ1-2; 9 bases line up with TRBD1. V lost 3 bases, J lost 5 bases, and 16 bases stayed unmatched. This CDR3 region has 18 residues. Per the germline V gene, CDR1 is SNHLY and CDR2 is FYNNEI. Here the CDR3 DNA reads TGTGCCAGCAGTGACGGCGGGACAGGGCTCTCCAGAAAGTATGGCTACACCTTC. Amino acids: CASSDGGTGLSRKYGYTF. The full variable domain, completed using reference TRBV2 and TRBJ1-2, is EPEVTQTPSHQVTQMGQEVILRCVPISNHLYFYWYRQILGQKVEFLVSFYNNEISEKSEIFDDQFSVERPDGSNFTLKIRSTKLEDSAMYFCASSDGGTGLSRKYGYTFGSGTRLTVV.

The V call is TRBV2, the J call TRBJ1-1, with a weak D call TRBD1 (5 bases). Germline CDR1 and CDR2: SNHLY and FYNNEI. Trimming left V 5 bases short and J 1 base short, with 23 bases between. This CDR3 region has 18 residues. CDR3 protein: CASSYLPGTPGENTEAFF. The CDR3 nucleotides are TGTGCCAGCAGTTACCTACCAGGGACCCCGGGGGAGAACACTGAAGCTTTCTTT.

This clone has a handful of counts. Other nucleotide sequences from this sample produce the same CDR3. V is TRBV2 and J is TRBJ1-5, with 8 bases that match TRBD1. Germline V gene lookup returns CDR1 SNHLY and CDR2 FYNNEI. V gave up 5 bases and J gave up 7 bases; unmatched junction bases: 4. The CDR3 sequence is 13 residues long. The CDR3 sequence is CASSTGGGQPQHF. CDR3 coding DNA: TGTGCCAGCAGTACAGGGGGTGGGCAGCCCCAGCATTTT. Combining the CDR3 with reference TRBV2 and TRBJ1-5 gives the whole variable domain EPEVTQTPSHQVTQMGQEVILRCVPISNHLYFYWYRQILGQKVEFLVSFYNNEISEKSEIFDDQFSVERPDGSNFTLKIRSTKLEDSAMYFCASSTGGGQPQHFGDGTRLSIL.

This chain links TRBV5-6 with TRBJ2-2; D is undetermined. CDR1 SGHDT and CDR2 YYEEEE come from the germline V gene. The CDR3 has 11 amino acids. V shed 5 bases and J shed 5 bases, with 4 bases lying between them. CDR3 sequence: CASRRTGELFF. As DNA, the CDR3 is TGTGCCAGCAGGAGGACCGGGGAGCTGTTTTTT.

This CDR3 reads CASSSGQRGEQYF. The CDR3 DNA follows: TGTGCCAGCAGTTCAGGTCAAAGAGGGGAGCAGTACTTC. The V gene is TRBV2, the J gene TRBJ2-7, with a possible D match to TRBD2 (5 bases). This CDR3 spans 13 amino acids. Between the trimmed V and J ends, which lost 5 bases and 7 bases, there was a span of 15 bases. Germline CDR1 is SNHLY and CDR2 is FYNNEI.

The V gene is TRBV28, the J gene TRBJ1-5; maybe TRBD1 (5 bases). From germline, CDR1 is MDHEN and CDR2 SYDVKM. The CDR3 runs to 12 residues. V dropped 6 bases and J dropped 4 bases, with 7 bases sitting between them. The CDR3 spells CASRQVNQPQHF. Written as DNA, the CDR3 is TGTGCCAGCAGACAGGTGAATCAGCCCCAGCATTTT.

This clone was observed a few times. V is TRBV5-1 and J is TRBJ1-4; 10 bases are shared with TRBD1. The V gene's germline CDR1 is SGHRS and CDR2 YFSETQ. This CDR3 has 16 residues. Unmatched junction bases numbered 4, after V lost 0 bases and J lost 5 bases. CDR3 nucleotides: TGCGCCAGCAGCTTGGCCGGGGGACAGGGGAATGAAAAACTGTTTTTT. This codes for CASSLAGGQGNEKLFF.

The rearrangement joins TRBV29-1 to TRBJ1-1; 8 nucleotides match TRBD1. There are 15 residues in the CDR3. The junction had 9 bases not matched to a gene; V was cut back by 4 bases and J by 2 bases. The germline gives CDR1 SQVTM, CDR2 ANQGSEA. The CDR3 coding sequence is TGCAGCGTTGCGTTCCTGACAGGGGTCAACACTGAAGCTTTCTTT. Translated: CSVAFLTGVNTEAFF. The variable domain in full, completed from reference TRBV29-1 and TRBJ1-1, reads SAVISQKPSRDICQRGTSLTIQCQVDSQVTMMFWYRQQPGQSLTLIATANQGSEATYESGFVIDKFPISRPNLTFSTLTVSNMSPEDSSIYLCSVAFLTGVNTEAFFGQGTRLTVV.

CDR3 sequence reads: CASSPRGPLGNEQFF. CDR3 bases: TGTGCCAGCAGCCCGCGGGGGCCGCTCGGCAATGAGCAGTTCTTC. The chain joins TRBV11-2 to TRBJ2-1, with D possibly being TRBD2 (7 bases). Trimming cost V 5 bases and J 6 bases, with 17 bases left between them. Germline CDR1 reads SGHAT; CDR2 reads FQNNGV. CDR3 length: 15 residues.

V and J are TRBV11-2 and TRBJ1-5, with D tentatively TRBD1 (5 bases). Trimming took off 2 bases at V and 4 bases at J, with 15 bases between the two ends. Per germline, CDR1 SGHAT and CDR2 FQNNGV. The CDR3 has 16 residues. Here the CDR3 reads CASSLSGQGKNQPQHF. CDR3 DNA sequence: TGTGCCAGCAGCTTAAGTGGGCAGGGTAAGAATCAGCCCCAGCATTTT.

The genes are TRBV10-2 and TRBJ1-2; no clear D. This CDR3 contains 15 residues. Germline V gene sequence: CDR1 WSHSY, CDR2 SAAADI. V was shortened by 7 bases and J by 6 bases, with 21 bases between the two germline ends. This chain's CDR3 is CASTNLGDRMDGYTF. Written as DNA, the CDR3 is TGCGCCAGCACCAACCTCGGAGACCGGATGGATGGCTACACCTTC.